Below, 17 T cell receptor beta chains from the same sample are listed, as sequenced in a study of cytomegalovirus exposure and HLA in healthy donors (dated by TCRdb to the late 2010s). Receptor amplification or capture employed the immunoSEQ multiplex PCR assay. For the multiplex PCR, a mixture combining 60 forward primers for TCR Vbeta segments and 13 reverse primers for TCR Jbeta segments was used. The immuneACCESS repertoire file appears here via TCRdb, limited to in-frame rearrangements. These files lack a portion of the clones; in checked studies, under half of the deficit traces to unresolved V genes, and the cause of the others is not known. In this sample the table shows over 100,000 clones, more than 75% of which occur a single time. The ten largest clones add up to 1.5% to 2% of the sample. The sequenced sample consisted of PBMCs. The origin of the receptors is a woman aged 40 to 50 in good health and CMV-seronegative.

V usage is TRBV27 and J usage is TRBJ2-7; 7 bases align to TRBD2. The CDR3 spans 15 residues. V dropped 4 bases and J dropped 6; count of bases not matched to a gene: 12. Germline V gene lookup returns CDR1 MNHEY and CDR2 SMNVEV (reference sequence). CDR3: CASSSSRGRSGEQYF. The CDR3 coding sequence is TGTGCCAGCAGTTCATCCCGCGGGAGATCCGGCGAGCAGTACTTC.

A word on this clone: In the same sample, other DNA sequences code for this CDR3. The chain couples TRBV2 to TRBJ1-2; tentative D call: TRBD1 (6 bases). The CDR3 length is 14 residues. CDR1 and CDR2 (germline): SNHLY, FYNNEI. V lost 3 bases and J 8 bases, leaving 16 bases between the germline ends. The CDR3 sequence is CASSDRTAPYGYTF. In nucleotides, the CDR3 is TGTGCCAGCAGTGATAGGACAGCACCCTACGGCTACACCTTC. The full variable domain, with the rest looked up from reference TRBV2 and TRBJ1-2, is EPEVTQTPSHQVTQMGQEVILRCVPISNHLYFYWYRQILGQKVEFLVSFYNNEISEKSEIFDDQFSVERPDGSNFTLKIRSTKLEDSAMYFCASSDRTAPYGYTFGSGTRLTVV.

This clone was observed a handful of times. Other DNA variants within this sample encode the same CDR3. J is TRBJ1-2 and V is TRBV27; TRBD1 might be the D (5 bases). CDR1 MNHEY and CDR2 SMNVEV come from the germline V gene (reference sequence). The germline V and J ends were trimmed by 4 bases and 4 bases, with 16 bases remaining between them. The CDR3 extends over 15 amino acids. The CDR3 bases are TGTGCCAGCAGTTACGGAACAGGCCCTGGCTATGGCTACACCTTC. Its protein is CASSYGTGPGYGYTF.

The chain links TRBV21-1 to TRBJ1-5. TRBV21-1 is classified as a pseudogene. The CDR3 is 14 amino acids. Here the CDR3 reads CASSNPYSNQPQHF. In DNA form, the CDR3 reads TGTGCCAGCAGCAACCCGTATAGCAATCAGCCCCAGCATTTT.

The genes are TRBV7-8 and TRBJ2-7, with a tentative D call TRBD2 (6 bases). The CDR3 has 16 amino acids. Trimming shortened V by 5 bases and J by 3 bases, and 20 bases separated the two germline ends. Per the germline V gene, CDR1 is SGHVS and CDR2 is FQNEAQ. This CDR3 is CASSPAGSAANYEQYF. The CDR3 DNA follows: TGTGCCAGCAGCCCCGCGGGAAGCGCCGCGAACTACGAGCAGTACTTC.

This clone was seen more than once but under ten times. This chain joins TRBV19 and TRBJ2-3; 7 bases line up with TRBD1. With V trimmed by 6 bases and J by 5 bases, 8 bases remained unmatched. Germline V gene sequence: CDR1 LNHDA, CDR2 SQIVND (reference sequence). The CDR3 consists of 14 residues. The CDR3 region has the DNA TGTGCCAGTAGGGCACAGGGGTCTTTAGATACGCAGTATTTT. Its translation is CASRAQGSLDTQYF.

In DNA, the CDR3 is TGCGCCAGCAGCTTGGGGGAGCCGGGACTAGCGGGAGCTAATGAGCAGTTCTTC. Its protein product is CASSLGEPGLAGANEQFF. This chain joins TRBV5-1 and TRBJ2-1; TRBD2 matches 14 bases. Losses at the gene ends were 0 bases for V and 7 bases for J; bases not matched to a gene: 9. Germline-derived CDR1 and CDR2 are SGHRS and YFSETQ. This CDR3 spans 18 amino acids.

The V call is TRBV30, the J call TRBJ2-1, with TRBD1 identical over 8 bases. J was trimmed by 3 bases and V by 5 bases; bases with no gene match: 9. Germline loops: CDR1 GTSNPN, CDR2 SVGIG (reference sequence). The CDR3 has 15 residues. CDR3 amino acids: CAWSTGQDFYNEQFF. The CDR3 DNA is TGTGCCTGGTCGACGGGACAGGACTTCTACAATGAGCAGTTCTTC.

The chain couples TRBV28 to TRBJ2-7; tentative D call: TRBD1 (6 bases). V was shortened by 10 bases and J by 0 bases, with 13 bases between the two germline ends. CDR3 length: 13 residues. The germline CDR1 and CDR2 sequences are MDHEN and SYDVKM. The CDR3 is CATLGTPSYEQYF. In DNA, the CDR3 is TGTGCCACCCTCGGGACACCCTCCTACGAGCAGTACTTC.

As concerns this clone: Its ends do not fully match the called genes, so a read error is possible. The genes are TRBV7-9 and TRBJ2-7, with D unclear. The CDR3 is made up of 12 amino acids. Germline CDR1 SEHNR, CDR2 FQNEAQ (reference sequence). The CDR3 loop reads CSSSLVGYEQYF. The DNA for the CDR3 is TGTTCCAGCAGCTTAGTCGGCTACGAGCAGTACTTC.

The rearrangement uses TRBV27 and TRBJ2-1; weak D call: TRBD2 (5 bases). This CDR3 is 14 amino acids long. The V end was cut by 4 bases, the J end by 4 bases, with 11 bases between. Germline CDR1 and CDR2: MNHEY and SMNVEV (reference sequence). The CDR3 bases are TGTGCCAGCAGTTATAAGCGGCAGTACAATGAGCAGTTCTTC. Amino acids: CASSYKRQYNEQFF.

The chain uses TRBV5-6 and TRBJ2-7; a weak D match, TRBD2 (5 bases). Trimming stripped 1 base from V and 4 bases from J, with 18 bases between. The germline V gene has CDR1 SGHDT and CDR2 YYEEEE. This CDR3 region has 16 residues. This CDR3 is CASSLRLTRVGYEQYF. The CDR3 nucleotides read TGTGCCAGCAGCTTGCGGTTGACGCGGGTCGGATACGAGCAGTACTTC.

This rearrangement joins TRBV15 to TRBJ1-1, with D tentatively TRBD1 (5 bases). This CDR3 spans 14 amino acids. Between the trimmed V and J ends, which lost 5 bases and 8 bases, there was a span of 18 bases. CDR1 and CDR2 from the germline V gene are LNHNV and YYDKDF (reference sequence). CDR3 residues: CATSLHQGPYEAFF. The CDR3 DNA reads as TGTGCCACCAGCCTCCACCAGGGTCCATACGAAGCTTTCTTT. Variable domain in full (rest from reference TRBV15 and TRBJ1-1): DAMVIQNPRYQVTQFGKPVTLSCSQTLNHNVMYWYQQKSSQAPKLLFHYYDKDFNNEADTPDNFQSRRPNTSFCFLDIRSPGLGDTAMYLCATSLHQGPYEAFFGQGTRLTVV.

By sample fraction, this clone is medium-sized. The J gene is TRBJ2-7, the V gene TRBV7-9; 12 positions match TRBD2. Germline V lookup: CDR1 SEHNR, CDR2 FQNEAQ (reference sequence). The CDR3 runs to 15 residues. The J segment lost 1 base and the V segment lost 5 bases, leaving 3 bases of the junction unmatched. The CDR3 sequence is CASSHGLAGSYEQYF. The CDR3 DNA is TGTGCCAGCAGCCATGGACTAGCGGGGTCCTACGAGCAGTACTTC.

V gene TRBV6-1 combines with J gene TRBJ1-1; D gene ambiguous. V was clipped by 5 bases and J by 2 bases, with 9 bases between them. There are 13 residues in the CDR3. The germline V gene has CDR1 MNHNS and CDR2 SASEGT. The CDR3 region is CASSRTRNTEAFF. CDR3 nucleotides: TGTGCCAGCAGTCGTACAAGAAACACTGAAGCTTTCTTT.

The rearrangement links TRBV7-8 to TRBJ1-5; unclear D gene. The CDR3 totals 15 residues. V was shortened by 2 bases and J by 4 bases, with 12 bases between the two germline ends. Germline V CDR1 and CDR2: SGHVS, FQNEAQ. The CDR3 protein is CASSLNPAGNQPQHF. In DNA, the CDR3 is TGTGCCAGCAGCTTAAACCCCGCGGGGAATCAGCCCCAGCATTTT.

For this clone: A read error may account for a junction end that differs from germline. This chain links TRBV7-9 with TRBJ2-2; D is perhaps TRBD2 (5 bases). CDR1 and CDR2 from the germline V gene are SEHNR and FQNEAQ (reference sequence). The CDR3 is made up of 15 amino acids. The DNA for the CDR3 is TGTTCCAGCAGCTCCCCCGGGATGAACACCGGGGAGCTGTTTTTT. This codes for CSSSSPGMNTGELFF.